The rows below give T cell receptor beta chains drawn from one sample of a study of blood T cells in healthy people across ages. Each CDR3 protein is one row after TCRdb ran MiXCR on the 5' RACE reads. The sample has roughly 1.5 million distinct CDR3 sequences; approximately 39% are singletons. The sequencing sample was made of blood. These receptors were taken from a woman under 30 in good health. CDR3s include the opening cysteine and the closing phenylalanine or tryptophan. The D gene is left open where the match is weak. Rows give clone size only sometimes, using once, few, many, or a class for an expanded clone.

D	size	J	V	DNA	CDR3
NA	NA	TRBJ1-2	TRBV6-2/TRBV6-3	TGTGCCAGCAATTCTTCGGGATACCTCTGGGATGGCTACACCTTC	CASNSSGYLWDGYTF
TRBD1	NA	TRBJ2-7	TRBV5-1	TGCGCCAGCAGCCCAACGACAGGGAGACCAGGTGCGGACGAGCAGTACTTC	CASSPTTGRPGADEQYF
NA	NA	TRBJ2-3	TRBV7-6	TGTGCCAGCAGTTCGGAGGTCGGCACAGATACGCAGTATTTT	CASSSEVGTDTQYF
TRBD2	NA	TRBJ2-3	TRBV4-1	TGCGCCAGCAGCCAAACGACTAGCGGGGGGGCGCGGGATACGCAGTATTTT	CASSQTTSGGARDTQYF
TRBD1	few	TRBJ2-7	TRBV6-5	TGTGCCAGCAGTTACAGGGCAGGGGGCAAGAGACTCTACGAGCAGTACTTC	CASSYRAGGKRLYEQYF
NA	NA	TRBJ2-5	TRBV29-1	TGCAGCGTTGAAGACCCCCTCTTCCAAGAGACCCAGTACTTC	CSVEDPLFQETQYF
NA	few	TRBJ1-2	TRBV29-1	TGCAGCGTTGAAGCGGTCTATGGCTACACCTTC	CSVEAVYGYTF
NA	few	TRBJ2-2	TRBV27	TGTGCCAGCAGTTATATGTTAGCTGCTGGGGAGCTGTTTTTT	CASSYMLAAGELFF
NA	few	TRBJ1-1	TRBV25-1	TGTGCCAGCAGTGAACGGGAGAACACTGAAGCTTTCTTT	CASSERENTEAFF
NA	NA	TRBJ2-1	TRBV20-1	TGCAGTGCTAGACCCCCGACAGGGACTTACTCCTACGAGCAGTTCTTC	CSARPPTGTYSYEQFF
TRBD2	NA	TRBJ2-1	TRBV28	TGTGCCAGCAGCCTCGAGGTAGCGGGAGCGGGTGAGCAGTTCTTC	CASSLEVAGAGEQFF
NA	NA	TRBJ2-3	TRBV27	TGTGCCAGCAGTTTAGGAGACGGTACGCAGTATTTT	CASSLGDGTQYF
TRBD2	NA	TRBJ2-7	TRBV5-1	TGCGCCAGCAGCTTGGAGGCGGGAGAGCCCTACAATGAGCAGTACTTC	CASSLEAGEPYNEQYF
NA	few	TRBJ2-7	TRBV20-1	TGCAGTGCTAGGGCGGGGACAGTAACCCACGAGCAGTACTTC	CSARAGTVTHEQYF
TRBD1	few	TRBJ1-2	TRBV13	TGTGCCAGCAGCCCCGGGACAGGGGGGGACTACACCTTC	CASSPGTGGDYTF
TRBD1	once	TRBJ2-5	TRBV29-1	TGCAGCGCAAGACAGGGAACGAAAGGGGTTACCCAGTACTTC	CSARQGTKGVTQYF
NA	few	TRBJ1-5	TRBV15	TGTGCCACCAGGCAGGAAGGGGAAAGTCAGCCCCAGCATTTT	CATRQEGESQPQHF
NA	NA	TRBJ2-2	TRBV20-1	TGCAGTGCTTCCGGGACGGAGAACACCGGGGAGCTGTTTTTT	CSASGTENTGELFF
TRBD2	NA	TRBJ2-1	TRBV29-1	TGCAGCGTTGAACTAGCGGGGGAGGTGTGGTCCTACAATGAGCAGTTCTTC	CSVELAGEVWSYNEQFF
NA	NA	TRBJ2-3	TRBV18	TGTGCCAGCTCATACGATCAGGGGAGCACAGATACGCAGTATTTT	CASSYDQGSTDTQYF
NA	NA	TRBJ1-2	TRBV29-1	TGCAGCGTTGGGGGGTTTATGACTGGCTACACCTTC	CSVGGFMTGYTF
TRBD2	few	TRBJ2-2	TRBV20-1	TGCAGTGCTAGAGATCTAAGCGGGGGGGCCGCCGGGGAGCTGTTTTTT	CSARDLSGGAAGELFF
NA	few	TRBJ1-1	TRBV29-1	TGCAGTGCCCACAGGGCCACTGAAGCTTTCTTT	CSAHRATEAFF
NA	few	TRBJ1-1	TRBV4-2	TGTGCCAGCAGCCAAGTAGCACAGGCCCTCACTGAAGCTTTCTTT	CASSQVAQALTEAFF
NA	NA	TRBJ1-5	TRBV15	TGTGCCACCAGCAGAGCTAGTGAACAGCCCCAGCATTTT	CATSRASEQPQHF
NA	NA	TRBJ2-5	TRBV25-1	TGTGCCAGCAGCCTCCTATTTGGGGCTTACAATGAGCAGTACTTC	CASSLLFGAYNEQYF
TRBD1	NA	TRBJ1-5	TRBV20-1	TGCAGTGCACGGGACAGGGGGCGACATCAGCCCCAGCATTTT	CSARDRGRHQPQHF
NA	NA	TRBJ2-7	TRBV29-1	TGCAGCGTTCCCAGGCCCGACTCCTACGAGCAGTACTTC	CSVPRPDSYEQYF
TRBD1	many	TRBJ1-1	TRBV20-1	TGCAGTGCGTGGACAGGGGAAACTGAAGCTTTCTTT	CSAWTGETEAFF
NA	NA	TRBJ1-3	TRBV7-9	TGTGCCAGCAGCCCAGGGCAGCCGGGGAACACCATATATTTT	CASSPGQPGNTIYF
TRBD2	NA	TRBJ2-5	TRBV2	TGTGCCAGCAGTGGAACTAGCGGGGTGATACAAGAGACCCAGTACTTC	CASSGTSGVIQETQYF
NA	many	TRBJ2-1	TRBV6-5	TGTGCCAGCAGTCTGTCGGGGAACGGTGAGCAGTTCTTC	CASSLSGNGEQFF
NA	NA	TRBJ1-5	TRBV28	TGTGCCAGCAGTTACAGGGCCTGGAGCAATCAGCCCCAGCATTTT	CASSYRAWSNQPQHF
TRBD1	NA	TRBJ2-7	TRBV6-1	TGTGCCAGCAGCGTACAGGGGGCTATCTCCTACGAGCAGTACTTC	CASSVQGAISYEQYF
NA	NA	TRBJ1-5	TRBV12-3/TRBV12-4	TGTGCCAGCAGTCTTAATCGGCCCCAGCATTTT	CASSLNRPQHF
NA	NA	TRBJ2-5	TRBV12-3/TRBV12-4	TGTGCCAGCAGCCGGGGGGCCTTTCAAGAGACCCAGTACTTC	CASSRGAFQETQYF
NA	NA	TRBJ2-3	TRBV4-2	TGTGCCAGCAGCCAATACGTCTCGGATACGCAGTATTTT	CASSQYVSDTQYF
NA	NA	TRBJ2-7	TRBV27	TGTGCCAGCAGTTCAGGGAAGGGAAGCTCCTACGAGCAGTACTTC	CASSSGKGSSYEQYF
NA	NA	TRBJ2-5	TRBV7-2	TGTGGCAGCAGTTTAGGAAGAAAGAGGGATCAAGAGACCCAGTACTTC	CGSSLGRKRDQETQYF
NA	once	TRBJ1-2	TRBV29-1	TGCAGCGTTGATCATGTTGACTCTGGCTACACCTTC	CSVDHVDSGYTF
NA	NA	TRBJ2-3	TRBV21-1	TGTGCCAGCAGGCTATTCCTGCTAGCGGGAGGGGTCCTTTGCACAGATACGCAGTATTTT	CASRLFLLAGGVLCTDTQYF